This entry lists 20 T cell receptor beta chains sequenced from one sample in a study of shared clonotypes between healthy human individuals. Assay: immunoSEQ multiplex PCR; the TCRdb copy retains only in-frame clones and omits some. The profile covers some 2,100,000 clones, with 95% appearing a single time and roughly 0.13% taken by the ten largest. Specimen: naive CD4+ T cells sorted from blood. Subset: CD45RA+ positively selected. These receptors originate from a man between 18 and 29 years old in good health.

The chain carries TRBV10-3 and TRBJ2-1; D is undetermined. The CDR3 spans 13 residues. Trimming removed 3 bases from V and 5 bases from J, with 8 bases in between. Germline lookup yields CDR1 ENHRY and CDR2 SYGVKD. The CDR3 coding sequence is TGTGCCATCAGTGATTACTACAACAATGAGCAGTTCTTC. Translating it yields CAISDYYNNEQFF.

The gene calls are TRBV5-8 and TRBJ1-1; 9 nucleotides line up with TRBD1. Germline CDR1 SGHTS, CDR2 YDEGEE. The V segment lost 4 bases and the J segment 0 bases; nucleotides outside the gene matches: 7. The CDR3 spans 16 residues. The CDR3 bases are TGTGCCAGCAGCCATTGGACAGGGGTCATGAACACTGAAGCTTTCTTT. Amino acid sequence: CASSHWTGVMNTEAFF.

The genes are TRBV19 and TRBJ1-1, with D hard to call. The germline V gene has CDR1 LNHDA and CDR2 SQIVND (reference sequence). This CDR3 is 15 amino acids long. Trimming stripped 2 bases from V and 0 bases from J, with 10 bases between. The CDR3 protein is CASSISGNMNTEAFF. In DNA, the CDR3 is TGTGCCAGTAGTATATCAGGCAACATGAACACTGAAGCTTTCTTT.

The sample holds one count of this clone. V gene TRBV19 combines with J gene TRBJ2-2, with 7 bases that match TRBD2. V lost 3 bases and J lost 11; bases outside the gene matches: 15. Germline assignment: CDR1 LNHDA and CDR2 SQIVND (reference sequence). This CDR3 region has 16 residues. This CDR3 is CASSMGWLAAPSELFF. CDR3 DNA: TGTGCCAGTAGTATGGGATGGCTAGCGGCCCCAAGTGAGCTGTTTTTT.

V usage is TRBV30 and J usage is TRBJ2-2; TRBD2 matches 7 bases. Per the germline V gene, CDR1 is GTSNPN and CDR2 is SVGIG (reference sequence). This CDR3 has 16 residues. Trimming at V came to 0 bases and at J to 5 bases, leaving 9 bases not matched to a gene. The CDR3 here is CAWSVRRGVRTGELFF. DNA for the CDR3: TGTGCCTGGAGTGTAAGACGGGGGGTTAGGACCGGGGAGCTGTTTTTT.

The chain carries TRBV7-8 and TRBJ2-4; 10 bases line up with TRBD1. CDR1 is SGHVS and CDR2 is FQNEAQ in the germline V gene. CDR3 length: 17 amino acids. J lost 0 bases, V lost 2 bases, and 4 bases had no gene match. CDR3 nucleotide sequence: TGTGCCAGCAGCTTACAGGGACAGGGGTTAGCCAAAAACATTCAGTACTTC. It translates to CASSLQGQGLAKNIQYF.

The gene calls are TRBV5-8 and TRBJ1-2; D might be TRBD1 (5 bases). Germline-derived CDR1 and CDR2 are SGHTS and YDEGEE. V lost 2 bases to trimming and J lost 4 bases, with 9 bases between them. This CDR3 has 13 residues. The CDR3 reads CASSLTGTYGYTF. The CDR3 nucleotides are TGTGCCAGCAGCTTAACGGGGACCTATGGCTACACCTTC.

The J gene is TRBJ2-7, the V gene TRBV5-4, with 15 bases identical to TRBD2. This CDR3 is built from 16 residues. The V and J ends lost 3 bases and 3 bases, in that order; junction bases with no gene match: 4. Germline lookup yields CDR1 SGHNT and CDR2 YYREEE (reference sequence). CDR3 region: CASSSGLAGGFYEQYF. CDR3 nucleotides: TGTGCCAGCAGCTCGGGACTAGCGGGGGGTTTCTACGAGCAGTACTTC.

This chain links TRBV30 with TRBJ1-2; TRBD1 agrees at 8 bases. With 3 bases clipped from V and 3 bases from J, the junction kept 9 bases outside the gene matches. The CDR3 loop spans 15 amino acids. Germline assignment: CDR1 GTSNPN and CDR2 SVGIG (reference sequence). CDR3 protein: CAWRPTGVGDYGYTF. The CDR3 nucleotides read TGTGCCTGGAGACCGACAGGGGTTGGTGACTATGGCTACACCTTC.

About this clone: The sample holds other DNA sequences that translate to the same CDR3. This sequence joins TRBV11-2 and TRBJ2-5; D is uncertain. The germline V gene has CDR1 SGHAT and CDR2 FQNNGV. V was clipped by 5 bases and J by 1 base, with 8 bases between them. The CDR3 is 13 amino acids. The CDR3 is CASSPGLQETQYF. Written as DNA, the CDR3 is TGTGCCAGCAGCCCCGGGCTCCAAGAGACCCAGTACTTC. The entire variable domain, with the rest obtained from reference TRBV11-2 and TRBJ2-5, is as follows: EAGVAQSPRYKIIEKRQSVAFWCNPISGHATLYWYQQILGQGPKLLIQFQNNGVVDDSQLPKDRFSAERLKGVDSTLKIQPAKLEDSAVYLCASSPGLQETQYFGPGTRLLVL.

This rearrangement joins TRBV9 to TRBJ2-7; TRBD1 matches 9 bases. Germline V gives CDR1 SGDLS, CDR2 YYNGEE. The CDR3 runs to 12 residues. V gave up 2 bases and J gave up 6 bases; unmatched junction bases: 0. CDR3 region: CASSVGQGEQYF. In DNA form, the CDR3 reads TGTGCCAGCAGCGTGGGACAGGGCGAGCAGTACTTC.

As to this clone: Other DNA sequences within the sample encode an identical CDR3. The chain is built from TRBV19 and TRBJ2-5; the D gene could be TRBD1 or TRBD2 (5 bases each). This CDR3 has 13 amino acids. V gave up 3 bases and J gave up 5 bases, with 10 bases separating them. The germline V gene has CDR1 LNHDA and CDR2 SQIVND (reference sequence). CDR3 sequence: CASSIAWGETQYF. The CDR3 DNA reads as TGTGCCAGTAGTATTGCCTGGGGGGAGACCCAGTACTTC.

The J gene is TRBJ2-5, the V gene TRBV2; 7 bases align to TRBD1. The V segment lost 5 bases and the J segment 3 bases; nucleotides outside the gene matches: 9. In germline, CDR1 is SNHLY, CDR2 FYNNEI. This CDR3 comprises 15 residues. CDR3 region: CASSRQGDAEETQYF. In DNA, the CDR3 is TGTGCCAGCAGTCGGCAGGGGGATGCAGAAGAGACCCAGTACTTC. Looking up the rest from reference TRBV2 and TRBJ2-5 gives the full variable domain: EPEVTQTPSHQVTQMGQEVILRCVPISNHLYFYWYRQILGQKVEFLVSFYNNEISEKSEIFDDQFSVERPDGSNFTLKIRSTKLEDSAMYFCASSRQGDAEETQYFGPGTRLLVL.

For this clone: At the DNA level, this CDR3 is encoded by other sequences in the same sample as well. The chain carries TRBV5-4 and TRBJ1-2; the D is unclear. The V and J ends lost 0 bases and 4 bases respectively, with 7 bases between them. This CDR3 region has 13 residues. Germline CDR1 SGHNT, CDR2 YYREEE (reference sequence). CDR3 protein: CASSLVGGYGYTF. In DNA, the CDR3 is TGTGCCAGCAGCTTGGTGGGCGGCTATGGCTACACCTTC.

CDR3 amino acids: CASSPLTSGQGVYEQYF. The DNA of the CDR3 is TGTGCCAGCTCACCACTCACATCTGGACAGGGCGTATACGAGCAGTACTTC. The rearrangement joins TRBV18 to TRBJ2-7; 8 nucleotides align to TRBD1. From germline, CDR1 is KGHSH and CDR2 LQKENI. V was clipped by 1 base and J by 4 bases; unmatched bases: 12. CDR3 size: 17 residues.

The V and J genes are TRBV5-1 and TRBJ2-7; perhaps TRBD2 as D (6 bases). CDR3 length: 13 amino acids. The V gene's germline CDR1 is SGHRS and CDR2 YFSETQ. V shed 3 bases and J shed 4 bases, with 11 bases lying between them. DNA for the CDR3: TGCGCCAGCAGCTCGGGACTTAAGTACGAGCAGTACTTC. It translates to CASSSGLKYEQYF.

The chain has TRBV10-3 and TRBJ1-2; D remains ambiguous. V was shortened by 1 base and J by 2 bases, with 11 bases between the two germline ends. Germline V lookup: CDR1 ENHRY, CDR2 SYGVKD. The CDR3 extends over 15 amino acids. As DNA, the CDR3 is TGTGCCATCAGTGAGTTCGATGGACGGAACTATGGCTACACCTTC. This sequence encodes CAISEFDGRNYGYTF.

The chain recombines TRBV30 with TRBJ1-3; D perhaps matches TRBD1 (5 bases). This CDR3 has 15 amino acids. CDR1 and CDR2 (germline): GTSNPN, SVGIG (reference sequence). The V and J ends lost 3 bases and 0 bases respectively, with 12 bases between them. The CDR3 is CAWSTRQGSGNTIYF. DNA of the CDR3: TGTGCCTGGAGCACTCGGCAGGGCTCTGGAAACACCATATATTTT.

The chain combines TRBV4-1 with TRBJ1-2; D is uncertain. The V end lost 3 bases, the J end lost 6 bases, and 11 bases lay between the germline ends. Germline V gene data show CDR1 as MGHRA and CDR2 as YSYEKL. CDR3 length: 13 amino acids. CDR3 sequence reads: CASSHSPGDGYTF. For the CDR3, the DNA is TGCGCCAGCAGCCACTCTCCGGGAGATGGCTACACCTTC.

V is TRBV6-1 and J is TRBJ2-7, with TRBD2 matching 14 bases. With 6 bases clipped from V and 3 bases from J, the junction kept 4 bases outside the gene matches. The germline V gene encodes CDR1 MNHNS and CDR2 SASEGT. The CDR3 is 15 amino acids. The CDR3 DNA is TGTGCCAGCAGACAAGGACTAGCGGGAGGCTACGAGCAGTACTTC. This gives the protein CASRQGLAGGYEQYF.